This note documents a single T cell receptor beta chain sequence. This clonotype has just a few counts. The antigen this receptor binds is unknown. Base qualities were left out, and no much larger clone turns up one base away. V loses 2 bases of germline sequence and J loses 2 bases, and the interval between the two ends is 12 bases. The CDR3 covers 16 residues, taking in both the cysteine and the phenylalanine. Here the CDR3 DNA is all that survives: 48 bases in frame from base 1. The germline V gene (reference sequence) sets CDR1 to MNHEY and CDR2 to SMNVEV. Sample treatment or condition, as interpreted from the label and publication: allogeneic hematopoietic cell transplantation with graft depleted of TCRalphabeta T cells and CD19 B cells. The children who served as transplant recipients had been given grafts of TCRalphabeta/CD19-depleted allogeneic hematopoietic cells. The data belong to a study of T-cell reconstitution after alpha-beta-depleted transplantation in children (dated by TCRdb to 2015 to 2016). Some background on the complete study: Using TCR repertoire profiling, the study followed T-cell immune reconstitution in a quantitative way in children after TCRalphabeta/CD19-depleted allogeneic hematopoietic cell transplantation.

Paper-wide results and their limitations: The apparently early recovery of alphabetaT-cell counts about two months after transplant reportedly depended on only several hundred rapidly expanded clones that came from non-depleted graft cells. The frequencies of hyperexpanded clones fell over the following months, and after one year, T-cell counts and TCRbeta diversity were mostly attributed to newly produced T cells. In some patients, high TCRbeta diversity at day 60 was attributed to recipient T cells and intrathymic progenitors that had survived conditioning.

The library was built by means of PCR. The listed sequencing device is Illumina HiSeq 2500. To normalize quantification of the TCRbeta repertoire, the TCR libraries were built with molecular barcoding that relied on unique molecular identifiers. TCRdb trimmed public reads at Q25 via fastp, called clones via MiXCR and kept in-frame beta chains. Every entry covers one CDR3 protein and lists the most common genes and DNA from its rows. The sample data list approximately 120,000 distinct CDR3 sequences, and 8.5% to 10% of these were observed just once. 20% to 30% of the sample belongs to the ten largest clones.

The source material was PBMCs, mostly from graft donor cells, sampled 180 days after TCRalphabeta/CD19-depleted stem cell transplant. The receptor was derived from a girl under two years old who had a stem cell transplant for combined immunodeficiency, so the T cells may come from the graft donor. The V and J genes are TRBV27 and TRBJ2-2, with the D gene uncertain. The bases are TGTGCCAGCAGTTTAGCCGGATTCGGAAACACCGGGGAGCTGTTTTTT. This yields the protein CASSLAGFGNTGELFF.